This record covers a single TCR beta chain. This sample stems from a study of long-term antiretroviral therapy in people with HIV. HIV-positive participants were all treated in the United States. Between the trimmed V and J ends, which lost 3 bases and 0 bases, there was a span of 15 bases. Germline assignment: CDR1 SGHTA and CDR2 FQGNSA. The CDR3 sequence is 17 residues long. Run at survey level, the immunoSEQ assay was version v3.0. Sequencing was intended to reach about 35,000-50,000 T-cell genomes per sample. The data were produced by immunoSEQ multiplex PCR, yet TCRdb's version contains in-frame clones alone and is incomplete. This table holds about 22,000 clones, over 80% found once.

The sequencing here drew on unsorted PBMCs, taken 1.6 years after starting antiretroviral therapy. This chain uses TRBV7-2 with TRBJ1-3; D possibly corresponds to TRBD1 (6 bases). This TCR derives from a man between 35 and 55 years old with HIV. The chain's CDR3 is CASSFRDNSFSGNTIYF. DNA of the CDR3: TGTGCCAGCAGCTTCCGGGACAACTCGTTCTCTGGAAACACCATATATTTT. Full variable domain (rest looked up from reference TRBV7-2 and TRBJ1-3): GAGVSQSPSNKVTEKGKDVELRCDPISGHTALYWYRQSLGQGLEFLIYFQGNSAPDKSGLPSDRFSAERTGGSVSTLTIQRTQQEDSAVYLCASSFRDNSFSGNTIYFGEGSWLTVV.